This T cell receptor (beta chain) was observed in a study of identifying expanded T cells in peripheral blood. Trimming left V 7 bases short and J 3 bases short, with 17 bases between. This CDR3 has 15 residues. CDR1 LNHDA and CDR2 SQIVND come from the germline V gene (reference sequence). Study results and limitations: Approximately two-week clone count variance significantly increased as total template count grew. Technical replicates showed about 1.1 changed clones; roughly two weeks 15 to 20; four weeks 19.

The assay was immunoSEQ multiplex PCR, and TCRdb's table has in-frame clones only and misses some. The sample consists of some 65,000 clones, about four fifths of them appearing once. On this clone itself: Its antigen remains unknown.

Healthy donors had no documented immune events, such as infections, while sampled. Sequenced material: blood. This chain connects TRBV19 to TRBJ2-3; D could derive from TRBD1 or TRBD2 (6 bases each). This receptor was identified in a person aged 18 to 75 in good health. The chain's CDR3 is CASIPSGAPTDTQYF. The DNA of the CDR3 is TGTGCCAGTATTCCTTCGGGGGCCCCAACAGATACGCAGTATTTT.